This entry features one TCR beta chain sequence. Its antigen has not been determined. One base away there is no much larger clone; base qualities are not given. This sample stems from a study of vaccination and CD4 T cells after COVID-19 (dated by TCRdb to 2021 to 2024). Turning to the overall study: SARS-CoV-2 positivity had been established in the convalescent patients by nasal swab PCR, and mild disease was recorded in some 10 of these patients and severe disease in one. Six males and four females were included in the convalescent cohort, with two Hispanic individuals, seven Caucasians, two Asians and one multiracial person represented. Each participant got two doses of either the Pfizer-BioNTech BNT162b2 vaccine (n=8) or the Moderna mRNA-1273 vaccine (n=2). Post-COVID blood samples were collected from convalescent patients a median of approximately 93 days after diagnosis, with a range of about 35 to 161 days. Post-vaccine blood samples were collected a median of about 72 days after the second vaccine dose, ranging from 14 to 241 days. For stimulating the cultures, overlapping spike peptide pools were used, derived from SARS-CoV-2 as well as from the common cold coronaviruses HCoV-NL63, HCoV-OC43 and HCoV-229E. Control cultures received a CEFX viral epitope pool as the positive control, an HIV-1 Nef peptide pool as the negative control, or no peptide. In 10 COVID-19 convalescent patients and a few infection-naive healthy vaccine recipients, researchers compared the spike-specific CD4+ TCR repertoire from before mRNA vaccination with the repertoire from after. General conclusions and limits of the study: Nearly all vaccine-specific clones in convalescent patients (304 of 307) were mono-reactive for SARS-CoV-2 spike rather than cross-reactive with common cold coronaviruses. The median number of SARS-CoV-2-reactive clonotypes rose from about 19 after infection to a few dozen after vaccination, but the change was not significant. Relatively few convalescent patients were included in the study, and early timepoints after natural infection were not analyzed. Among convalescent patients, a median 86.3% of the SARS-CoV-2-reactive clones seen after vaccination appeared only after vaccination, which suggests priming specific to the vaccine.

The treatment or condition label on this specimen signifies: approximately 9-day PBMC culture with coronavirus spike peptide pools or control peptides (ViraFEST assay). The study used the ViraFEST assay, which expanded antigen-specific T cells with peptide pools and then identified expanded clonotypes by TCR sequencing. Positive SARS-CoV-2 PCR tests in the convalescent patients dated from March to December 2020, before Alpha, Beta and Delta variants emerged in the United States. Two million PBMCs per well were cultured in IMDM with 5% human AB serum and around 10 IU/ml IL-2, plus 10 ug/ml peptide pools. On days 3 and 7, half of the culture medium was replaced with fresh IL-2-containing medium. CD4+ T cells were isolated after 10 days of culture through negative selection using the EasySep CD4+ T cell isolation kit. Ficoll-Paque Plus gradient centrifugation was used to isolate PBMCs from whole blood, and the isolated PBMCs were then either used fresh or cryopreserved at -140C. Each culture condition was generally run in triplicate wells.

The CDR3 contains 18 residues, cysteine and phenylalanine counted. Of all the DNA, just the CDR3 is kept, 54 bases in frame from base 1. The germline V gene supplies CDR1 MDHEN and CDR2 SYDVKM. Compared with germline, V lacks 5 bases and J lacks 3 bases; bases without a gene match: 19. Libraries came from PCR. DNA from cultured CD4+ T cells was subjected to TCR sequencing with the Oncomine TCR Beta short-read assay at the Johns Hopkins FTIC core. Genomic DNA was extracted from the cultured CD4+ T cells with the QIAamp micro DNA kit. Oncomine TCR Beta libraries from cultured CD4+ T cells were pooled with unique dual indexes and sequenced on an Illumina iSeq 100. In the original analysis: Non-productive sequences were removed, and CDR3s not starting with C, not ending with F or W, or shorter than 7 amino acids were discarded. The MANAFEST web application identified antigen-specific clonotypes by comparing peptide-stimulated wells against reference wells and other culture wells. An FDR below 0.05, an odds ratio above 5, and a productive frequency above 0.1% in at least two of three replicate wells were required for clones to be considered positive. Cross-reactive clonotypes were defined as significantly expanded in both SARS-CoV-2 spike wells and at least one common cold coronavirus spike condition. Similarity between CDR3 sequences was evaluated in R version 3.6.1 using Levenshtein distances (stringdist) and unrooted phylogenetic trees (ape). Starting from the raw public reads, TCRdb applied fastp trimming at Q25, assembled clones with MiXCR and retained in-frame beta chains. Entries that share a CDR3 protein sequence are merged under the most common genes and DNA. These V and J calls rely on TCRdb rather than the paper's analysis. This sample lists roughly 12,000 distinct CDR3 sequences; approximately 50% were detected once. The ten top clones hold 10% to 15% of the sample.

The TCR comes from a human donor who had recovered from COVID-19. Sequenced material: CD4+ T cells from blood, cultured in vitro. The chain uses TRBV28 and TRBJ2-7, and 7 junction bases match TRBD1. The CDR3 reads CASSGWEWGGTEGYEQYF. The nucleotides are TGTGCCAGCAGTGGATGGGAATGGGGTGGGACAGAAGGCTACGAGCAGTACTTC.